This TCR beta chain was sequenced for a study of shared clonotypes between healthy human individuals. The table came from immunoSEQ multiplex PCR; TCRdb's copy has only in-frame clones and leaves some out. The data hold some 1,600,000 clones, with 95% to 99% observed a single time. The germline V gene has CDR1 SNHLY and CDR2 FYNNEI. The V end was cut by 6 bases, the J end by 3 bases, with 8 bases between. CDR3 length: 12 amino acids. The receptor was isolated from a man aged 25-45 years in good health. The specimen sequenced was naive CD4+ T cells sorted from blood. Subset noted: CD45RA+ positively selected. This rearrangement joins TRBV2 to TRBJ2-5; D is undetermined. The CDR3 protein is CASREDKETQYF. CDR3 bases: TGTGCCAGCAGAGAGGATAAAGAGACCCAGTACTTC.